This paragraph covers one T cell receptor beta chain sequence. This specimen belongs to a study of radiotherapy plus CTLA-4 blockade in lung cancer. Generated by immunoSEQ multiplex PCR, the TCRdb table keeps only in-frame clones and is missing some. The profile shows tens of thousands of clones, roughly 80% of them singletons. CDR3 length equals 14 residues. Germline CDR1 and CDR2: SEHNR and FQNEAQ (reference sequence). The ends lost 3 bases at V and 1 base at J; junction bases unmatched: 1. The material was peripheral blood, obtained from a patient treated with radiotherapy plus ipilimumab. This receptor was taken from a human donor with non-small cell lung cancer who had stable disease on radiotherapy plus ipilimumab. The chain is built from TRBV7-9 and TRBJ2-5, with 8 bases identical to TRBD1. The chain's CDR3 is CASSFRGPQETQYF. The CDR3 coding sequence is TGTGCCAGCAGCTTCAGGGGGCCCCAAGAGACCCAGTACTTC.